These 4 T cell receptor beta chains came from one sample sequenced in a study of blood T cell repertoires in COVID-19 (dated by TCRdb to 2019 to 2021). Library preparation used the immunoSEQ multiplex PCR assay. In TCRdb, the immuneACCESS table is reduced to in-frame sequences with V and J assigned. These tables do not hold every clone; where another copy was compared, an unresolved V gene accounts for under half, and the others remain unexplained. The sample table contains 450,000 or so clones; only one count was recorded for about 90% of them. The ten largest clones add up to around 0.92% of the sample. Sequenced input: peripheral blood. The source of these receptors is a man younger than 30 with COVID-19, enrolled during active disease.

V and J are TRBV6-5 and TRBJ2-7; 8 nucleotides agree with TRBD1. Trimming removed 2 bases from V and 6 bases from J; junction bases left unmatched: 6. CDR1 MNHEY and CDR2 SVGAGI come from the germline V gene. The CDR3 has 14 amino acids. The chain's CDR3 is CASSYGQGLSEQYF. As DNA, the CDR3 is TGTGCCAGCAGTTACGGACAGGGTCTCAGCGAGCAGTACTTC.

The genes are TRBV2 and TRBJ1-3; 7 bases are a match to TRBD1. The J segment lost 3 bases and the V segment lost 4 bases, leaving 3 bases of the junction unmatched. The CDR3 runs to 14 residues. Germline V gene data show CDR1 as SNHLY and CDR2 as FYNNEI. The CDR3 nucleotides read TGTGCCAGCAGTGGGCAGGGGGGTGGAAACACCATATATTTT. It yields the protein CASSGQGGGNTIYF. Full variable domain (outside the CDR3, taken from reference TRBV2 and TRBJ1-3): EPEVTQTPSHQVTQMGQEVILRCVPISNHLYFYWYRQILGQKVEFLVSFYNNEISEKSEIFDDQFSVERPDGSNFTLKIRSTKLEDSAMYFCASSGQGGGNTIYFGEGSWLTVV.

The rearrangement joins TRBV9 to TRBJ2-5; 7 bases align to TRBD2. Trimming took 1 base from V and 4 from J; bases not matched to a gene: 7. The CDR3 sequence is 15 residues long. Germline CDR1 reads SGDLS; CDR2 reads YYNGEE. This CDR3 is CASSVRWGRAETQYF. The CDR3, as DNA: TGTGCCAGCAGCGTAAGGTGGGGGAGGGCAGAGACCCAGTACTTC. Complete variable domain (other parts from reference TRBV9 and TRBJ2-5): DSGVTQTPKHLITATGQRVTLRCSPRSGDLSVYWYQQSLDQGLQFLIQYYNGEERAKGNILERFSAQQFPDLHSELNLSSLELGDSALYFCASSVRWGRAETQYFGPGTRLLVL.

This clone has a single count. This chain joins TRBV6-1 and TRBJ1-4; D is perhaps TRBD1 (5 bases). The CDR3 loop spans 16 amino acids. CDR1 MNHNS and CDR2 SASEGT come from the germline V gene. Trimming removed 6 bases from V and 2 bases from J, with 16 bases in between. CDR3 region: CASRELTGLTNEKLFF. CDR3 nucleotides: TGTGCCAGCAGAGAATTAACGGGACTTACTAATGAAAAACTGTTTTTT.